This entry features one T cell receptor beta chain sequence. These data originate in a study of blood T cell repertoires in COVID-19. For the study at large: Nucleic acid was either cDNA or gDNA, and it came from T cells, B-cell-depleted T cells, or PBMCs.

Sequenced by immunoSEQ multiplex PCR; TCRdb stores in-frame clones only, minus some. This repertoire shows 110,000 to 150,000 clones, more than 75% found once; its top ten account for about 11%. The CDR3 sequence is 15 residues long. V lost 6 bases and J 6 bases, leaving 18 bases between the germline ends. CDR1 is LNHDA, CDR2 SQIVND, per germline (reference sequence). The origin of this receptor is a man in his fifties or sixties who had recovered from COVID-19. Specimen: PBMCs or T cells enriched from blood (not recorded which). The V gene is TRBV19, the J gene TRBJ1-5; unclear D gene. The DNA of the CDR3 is TGTGCCAGTAGCCCCACGCCAGTAATGGTTCAGCCCCAGCATTTT. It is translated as CASSPTPVMVQPQHF.